Following are 5 T cell receptor beta chains from one sample sequenced in a study of blood T cell repertoires in COVID-19. Produced via immunoSEQ multiplex PCR; TCRdb's table is partial and in-frame only. The table lists hundreds of thousands of clones, about 88% of them singletons. Source material: PBMCs or T cells enriched from blood (not recorded which). Every receptor here comes from a man between 60 and 75 years old who had recovered from COVID-19.

The rearrangement joins TRBV27 to TRBJ2-1; 8 bases agree with TRBD2. V gave up 6 bases and J gave up 3 bases; unmatched junction bases: 10. Germline V gene lookup returns CDR1 MNHEY and CDR2 SMNVEV (reference sequence). This CDR3 is built from 16 residues. CDR3 loop: CASSPSAGTSYNEQFF. The CDR3, as DNA: TGTGCCAGCAGCCCCTCTGCCGGGACTAGCTACAATGAGCAGTTCTTC.

V gene TRBV5-5 combines with J gene TRBJ2-5; D not certain. The germline gives CDR1 SGHKS, CDR2 YYEKEE (reference sequence). This CDR3 contains 13 residues. V was cut by 0 bases and J by 3 bases, with 6 bases left in between. CDR3 in amino acids: CASSLAGKETQYF. CDR3 nucleotides: TGTGCCAGCAGCTTGGCGGGTAAAGAGACCCAGTACTTC.

The J gene is TRBJ2-1, the V gene TRBV18, with TRBD2 identical over 13 bases. This CDR3 contains 15 residues. The germline V gene encodes CDR1 KGHSH and CDR2 LQKENI. The trim removed 2 bases at V and 7 bases at J, leaving 2 bases unmatched. The CDR3 nucleotides read TGTGCCAGCTCACCAGGACTAGCGGGGGAAAATGAGCAGTTCTTC. It yields the protein CASSPGLAGENEQFF.

The rearrangement joins TRBV7-9 to TRBJ2-2; the match to TRBD2 covers 7 bases. With V trimmed by 5 bases and J by 5 bases, 8 bases remained unmatched. This CDR3 has 15 amino acids. Germline V gives CDR1 SEHNR, CDR2 FQNEAQ (reference sequence). The CDR3 coding sequence is TGTGCCAGCAGCCCTCAAGCGGGGTGGACCGGGGAGCTGTTTTTT. This codes for CASSPQAGWTGELFF.

V usage is TRBV7-8 and J usage is TRBJ2-3; D may be TRBD1 (6 bases). V was trimmed by 5 bases and J by 10 bases, leaving 19 bases between them. Germline lookup yields CDR1 SGHVS and CDR2 FQNEAQ. CDR3 length equals 14 residues. CDR3 nucleotide sequence: TGTGCCAGCAGCACGACGGAGCAGGGGTACGCGCAGTATTTT. Encoded protein: CASSTTEQGYAQYF.